Included here is one TCR beta chain sequence, with context. As yet, its antigen is unknown. From the 120-subject validation cohort, which was separate from the roughly 610-subject first cohort, the donors were drawn. The protocol was immunoSEQ multiplex PCR, while the TCRdb copy is restricted to in-frame clones and leaves out a portion. The sample includes 150,000 to 200,000 clones, roughly nine tenths of them seen just once. V was trimmed by 8 bases and J by 4 bases, leaving 12 bases between them. This CDR3 is 13 amino acids long. Looked up from germline, CDR1 is LNHDA and CDR2 is SQIVND (reference sequence). This sample stems from a study of cytomegalovirus exposure and HLA in healthy donors. Study observations and caveats: Cytomegalovirus status, reportedly, was diagnosed with high specificity and sensitivity by the classifier. In vitro testing confirmed a few CMV-associated chains as specific for CMV antigens.

The receptor was isolated from a man between 18 and 29 years old in good health and CMV-seropositive. The chain employs TRBV19 and TRBJ2-1; D is perhaps TRBD2 (5 bases). The specimen was PBMCs. CDR3 nucleotide sequence: TGTGCCAGTGGCGGGCTGCCGTACAATGAGCAGTTCTTC. As protein: CASGGLPYNEQFF.